This passage covers 2 T cell receptor beta chains from one sample sequenced in a study of blood T cell repertoires in COVID-19 (dated by TCRdb to 2018 to 2021). Libraries were prepared through the immunoSEQ multiplex PCR assay. The table was pulled from immuneACCESS by TCRdb, which kept in-frame rearrangements only. Such tables lose some clones; where checked, under half of the loss comes from unresolved V genes, and the rest has no known cause. This sample is represented by 210,000 or so clones; about 85% of them were singletons. About 10% of the sample lies in the top ten. The sequenced sample was PBMCs or T cells enriched from blood (not recorded which). The source is a man under 40 who had recovered from COVID-19.

This sequence joins TRBV28 and TRBJ2-1; the match to TRBD1 covers 9 bases. V was pared by 4 bases and J by 7 bases, with 8 bases of the junction left unmatched. The CDR3 covers 15 residues. Germline CDR1 and CDR2: MDHEN and SYDVKM. For the CDR3, the DNA is TGTGCCAGCAGTTCCCGACAGGGGGAGGATAATGAGCAGTTCTTC. Its translation: CASSSRQGEDNEQFF.

The J gene is TRBJ1-3, the V gene TRBV3-1 (or the pseudogene TRBV3-2); D is ambiguous. V was clipped by 4 bases and J by 1 base, with 11 bases between them. CDR3 length: 15 residues. Germline CDR1 and CDR2: LGHDT and YNNKEL (reference sequence). CDR3 sequence reads: CASSLTGVSGNTIYF. The CDR3 DNA reads as TGTGCCAGCAGCCTGACCGGGGTGTCTGGAAACACCATATATTTT.